This T cell receptor beta chain comes out of a study of cytomegalovirus exposure and HLA in healthy donors. Whole-study findings and limits: According to a later analysis, most TCR beta chains associated with CMV appeared HLA-restricted.

About this clone: Its target is unknown.

The PCR made use of 60 Vbeta and 13 Jbeta primers. Sequencing was performed with immunoSEQ multiplex PCR; in TCRdb, only in-frame clones are kept and a portion is missing. Reported are around 76,000 clones; the ten largest clones contain roughly 0.89%. This CDR3 contains 15 residues. Trimming stripped 4 bases from V and 0 bases from J, with 13 bases between. Germline CDR1 reads SGHNT; CDR2 reads YYREEE (reference sequence). The material sequenced was PBMCs. This rearrangement joins TRBV5-4 to TRBJ1-2; tentatively, D is TRBD1 (6 bases). The sequence came from a boy aged 5-17 years in good health and CMV-seronegative. The CDR3: CASSEPGTTNYGYTF. CDR3 in DNA: TGTGCCAGCAGCGAACCCGGGACAACTAACTATGGCTACACCTTC.